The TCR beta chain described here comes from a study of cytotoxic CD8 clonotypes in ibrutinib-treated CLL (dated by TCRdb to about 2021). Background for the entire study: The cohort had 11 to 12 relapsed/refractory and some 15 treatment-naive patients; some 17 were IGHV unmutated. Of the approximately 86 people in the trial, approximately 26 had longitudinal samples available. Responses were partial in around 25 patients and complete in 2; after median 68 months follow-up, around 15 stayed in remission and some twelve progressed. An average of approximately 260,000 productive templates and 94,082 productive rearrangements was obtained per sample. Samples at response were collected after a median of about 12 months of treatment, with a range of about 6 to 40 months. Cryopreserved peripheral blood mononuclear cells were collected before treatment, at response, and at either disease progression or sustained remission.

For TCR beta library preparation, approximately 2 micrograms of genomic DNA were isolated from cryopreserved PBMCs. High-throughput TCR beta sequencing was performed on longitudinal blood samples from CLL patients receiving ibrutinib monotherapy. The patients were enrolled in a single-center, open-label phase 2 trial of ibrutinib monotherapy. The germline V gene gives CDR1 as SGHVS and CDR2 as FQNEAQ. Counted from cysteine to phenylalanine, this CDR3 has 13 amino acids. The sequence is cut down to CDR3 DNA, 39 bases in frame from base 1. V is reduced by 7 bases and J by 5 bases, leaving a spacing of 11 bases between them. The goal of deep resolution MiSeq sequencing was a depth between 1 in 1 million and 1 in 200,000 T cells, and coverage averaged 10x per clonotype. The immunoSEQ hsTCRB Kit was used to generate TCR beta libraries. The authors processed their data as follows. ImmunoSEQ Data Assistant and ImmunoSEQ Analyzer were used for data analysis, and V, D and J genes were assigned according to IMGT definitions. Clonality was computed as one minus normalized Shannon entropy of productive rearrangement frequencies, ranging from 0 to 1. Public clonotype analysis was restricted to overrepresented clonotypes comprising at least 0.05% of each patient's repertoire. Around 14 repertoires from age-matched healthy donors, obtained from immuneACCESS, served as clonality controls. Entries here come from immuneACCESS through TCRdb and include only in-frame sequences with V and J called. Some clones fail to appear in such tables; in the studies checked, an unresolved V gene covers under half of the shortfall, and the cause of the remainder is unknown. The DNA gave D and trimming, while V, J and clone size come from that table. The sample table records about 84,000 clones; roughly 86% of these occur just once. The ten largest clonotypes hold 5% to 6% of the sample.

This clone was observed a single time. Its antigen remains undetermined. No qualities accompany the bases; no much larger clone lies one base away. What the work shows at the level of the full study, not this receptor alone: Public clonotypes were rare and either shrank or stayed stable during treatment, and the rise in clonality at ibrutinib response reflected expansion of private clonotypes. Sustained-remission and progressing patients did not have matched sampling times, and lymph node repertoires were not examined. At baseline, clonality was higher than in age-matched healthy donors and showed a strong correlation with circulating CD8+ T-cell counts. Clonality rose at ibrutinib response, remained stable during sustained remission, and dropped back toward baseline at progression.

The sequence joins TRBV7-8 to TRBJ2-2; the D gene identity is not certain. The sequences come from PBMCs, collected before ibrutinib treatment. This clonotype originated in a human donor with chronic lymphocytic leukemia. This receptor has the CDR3 CASIIRFTGELFF. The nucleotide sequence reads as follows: TGTGCCAGCATCATTAGGTTTACCGGGGAGCTGTTTTTT.